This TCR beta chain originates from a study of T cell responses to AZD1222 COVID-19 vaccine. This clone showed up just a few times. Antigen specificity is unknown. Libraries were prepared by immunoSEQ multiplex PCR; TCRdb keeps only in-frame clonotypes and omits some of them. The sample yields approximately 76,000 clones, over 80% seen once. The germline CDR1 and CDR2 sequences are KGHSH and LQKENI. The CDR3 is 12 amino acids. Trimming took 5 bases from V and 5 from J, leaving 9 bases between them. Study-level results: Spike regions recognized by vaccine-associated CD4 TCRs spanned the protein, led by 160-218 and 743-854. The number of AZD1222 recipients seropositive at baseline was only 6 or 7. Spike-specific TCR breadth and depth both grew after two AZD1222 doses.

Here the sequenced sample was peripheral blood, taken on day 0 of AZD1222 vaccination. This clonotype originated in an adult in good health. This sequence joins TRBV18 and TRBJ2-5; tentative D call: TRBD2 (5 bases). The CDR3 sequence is CASSAGLETQYF. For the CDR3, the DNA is TGTGCCAGCTCAGCGGGCCTCGAGACCCAGTACTTC.